The present TCR beta chain was sequenced within a study of blood T cell repertoires in COVID-19. The wider study: Sources were T cells, B-cell-depleted T cells, or PBMCs; the material itself was cDNA or gDNA.

The V end was cut by 2 bases, the J end by 7 bases, with 10 bases between. Germline V CDR1 and CDR2: SGHRS, YFSETQ. The CDR3 has 13 residues. The table came from immunoSEQ multiplex PCR; TCRdb's copy has only in-frame clones and leaves some out. The sample has about 150,000 clones, 75% to 90% seen once. The TCR was taken from a woman aged 40 to 50 with acute or convalescent COVID-19. The chain joins TRBV5-1 to TRBJ1-5; D perhaps matches TRBD1 (6 bases). The specimen sequenced was peripheral blood. This CDR3 reads CASSLSGDQPQHF. The CDR3 DNA reads TGCGCCAGCAGCTTATCAGGGGACCAGCCCCAGCATTTT.